This TCR beta chain derives from a study of blood T cell repertoires in COVID-19. Study summary: Acute and convalescent COVID-19 specimens originated in the United States, Italy and Spain.

This clone turned up a few times. CDR1 is LGHDT, CDR2 YNNKEL, per germline (reference sequence). This CDR3 is built from 16 residues. Trimming left V 1 base short and J 0 bases short, with 12 bases between. In the original analysis: Reference gene primer amplification yielded estimated nucleated cell counts. Produced via immunoSEQ multiplex PCR; TCRdb's table is partial and in-frame only. That table gives V, J and clone size, and the DNA gave D and trimming. This sample has around 50,000 clones, with roughly 89% found just once. V is TRBV3-1 (or the pseudogene TRBV3-2) and J is TRBJ1-1, with D perhaps matching TRBD1 (5 bases). The source of this sequence is a woman aged 55-70 years with COVID-19, enrolled during active disease. The material sequenced was peripheral blood. The CDR3 nucleotides are TGTGCCAGCAGCCAAGCTAGACAGACCATGAACACTGAAGCTTTCTTT. Protein sequence: CASSQARQTMNTEAFF.